Each of the 14 T cell receptor beta chains below was sequenced from the same sample in a study of blood T cell repertoires in COVID-19 (dated by TCRdb to the early 2020s). To prepare the library, the immunoSEQ multiplex PCR assay was applied. TCRdb re-hosts the immuneACCESS table, in-frame sequences only. Its copies lack some clones; in the studies checked, an unresolved V gene accounts for under half of them, and the cause for the rest is not known. The sample data list 300,000 to 350,000 clones, and approximately 85% of these were observed just once. Under 2.5% of the sample rests with the top ten. The sample taken for sequencing was PBMCs or T cells enriched from blood (not recorded which). The receptors derive from a man aged 30 to 39 who had recovered from COVID-19.

J is TRBJ1-3 and V is TRBV15; D not certain. V was pared by 0 bases and J by 2 bases, with 11 bases between. This CDR3 has 16 amino acids. CDR1 and CDR2 (germline): LNHNV, YYDKDF (reference sequence). The DNA for the CDR3 is TGTGCCACCAGCAGAGATAGGGCCGGGGCTGGAAACACCATATATTTT. Translated: CATSRDRAGAGNTIYF.

V gene TRBV5-1 combines with J gene TRBJ1-2; D perhaps matches TRBD1 (5 bases). The V end lost 4 bases, the J end lost 0 bases, and 16 bases lay between the germline ends. The CDR3 sequence is 16 residues long. The germline V gene encodes CDR1 SGHRS and CDR2 YFSETQ. In nucleotides, the CDR3 is TGCGCCAGCAGCCCCCGGGCCGCGGGACCTAACTATGGCTACACCTTC. This gives the protein CASSPRAAGPNYGYTF.

The rearrangement joins TRBV9 to TRBJ1-5; perhaps TRBD1 as D (6 bases). This CDR3 has 12 residues. Trimming left V 7 bases short and J 3 bases short, with 8 bases between. Germline V gene lookup returns CDR1 SGDLS and CDR2 YYNGEE. CDR3 bases: TGTGCCAGCGGGGGCAACAATCAGCCCCAGCATTTT. This gives the protein CASGGNNQPQHF.

CDR3 sequence (DNA): TGTGCCAGCAGCCCGGACAGGGGGCGGAGGGCTTTCTTT. Amino acids: CASSPDRGRRAFF. This sequence joins TRBV2 and TRBJ1-1, with 11 bases lining up with TRBD1. The J segment lost 11 bases and the V segment lost 6 bases, leaving 8 bases of the junction unmatched. There are 13 residues in the CDR3. Germline V gene lookup returns CDR1 SNHLY and CDR2 FYNNEI.

This clone was detected once. The chain couples TRBV5-5 to TRBJ1-3; tentative D call: TRBD1 (6 bases). The CDR3 has 18 residues. Trimming took off 4 bases at V and 0 bases at J, with 20 bases between the two ends. Per germline, CDR1 SGHKS and CDR2 YYEKEE (reference sequence). CDR3 region: CASSLRGRGAGSGNTIYF. CDR3 sequence (DNA): TGTGCCAGCAGCCTGCGCGGGAGGGGGGCCGGCTCTGGAAACACCATATATTTT.

The chain employs TRBV6-4 and TRBJ2-2; perhaps TRBD2 as D (6 bases). The germline gives CDR1 MRHNA, CDR2 SNTAGT. Trimming removed 6 bases at V and 3 bases at J, with 11 bases between. CDR3 length: 14 residues. CDR3 sequence (DNA): TGTGCCAGCAGGACTAGAGGGGACACCGGGGAGCTGTTTTTT. This translates into CASRTRGDTGELFF.

The chain links TRBV6-5 to TRBJ1-1, with a possible D match to TRBD1 (6 bases). CDR3 length equals 14 residues. Germline V gene sequence: CDR1 MNHEY, CDR2 SVGAGI. V dropped 5 bases and J dropped 1 base, with 11 bases sitting between them. CDR3 DNA sequence: TGTGCCAGCAGTAGGGGGGGCTCGAACACTGAAGCTTTCTTT. Translated: CASSRGGSNTEAFF.

The chain joins TRBV5-1 to TRBJ2-3; the match to TRBD1 covers 11 bases. The CDR3 has 16 amino acids. V was pared by 3 bases and J by 3 bases, with 6 bases of the junction left unmatched. Germline-derived CDR1 and CDR2 are SGHRS and YFSETQ. CDR3: CASSYGQGAGTDTQYF. CDR3 nucleotides: TGCGCCAGCAGCTATGGACAGGGGGCAGGGACAGATACGCAGTATTTT.

Comments on this clone: This sample also contains other DNA sequences that code for the same CDR3. This chain joins TRBV10-3 and TRBJ1-2; 7 nucleotides line up with TRBD1. CDR3 length: 14 residues. The V gene end was trimmed by 0 bases and the J gene end by 5 bases; junction bases not matched to a gene: 3. Germline V lookup: CDR1 ENHRY, CDR2 SYGVKD. CDR3 sequence reads: CAISESGGGYGYTF. The CDR3 DNA is TGTGCCATCAGTGAGTCAGGGGGCGGGTATGGCTACACCTTC.

The rearrangement uses TRBV4-2 and TRBJ2-5; TRBD2 agrees at 11 bases. The germline CDR1 and CDR2 sequences are LGHNA and YNFKEQ. CDR3 size: 17 residues. With V trimmed by 4 bases and J by 3 bases, 10 bases remained unmatched. The CDR3 DNA follows: TGTGCCAGCAGCCCAACCCGACTAGCGGGACCTAAAGAGACCCAGTACTTC. Protein: CASSPTRLAGPKETQYF.

V gene TRBV7-9 combines with J gene TRBJ1-5; 7 bases are a match to TRBD1. Germline V gene sequence: CDR1 SEHNR, CDR2 FQNEAQ (reference sequence). V gave up 5 bases and J gave up 5 bases; unmatched junction bases: 6. The length of the CDR3 is 14 residues. The CDR3 DNA is TGTGCCAGCAGCGCCGGGACAGCCCATCAGCCCCAGCATTTT. It specifies CASSAGTAHQPQHF.

Comment on this clone: Other nucleotide sequences from this sample produce the same CDR3. The rearrangement links TRBV5-1 to TRBJ1-3, with TRBD1 identical over 8 bases. V shed 0 bases, J shed 4 bases, and the junction held 0 bases outside the gene matches. Germline V gives CDR1 SGHRS, CDR2 YFSETQ. This CDR3 is built from 14 residues. CDR3 loop: CASSLGTGGNTIYF. CDR3 nucleotide sequence: TGCGCCAGCAGCTTGGGGACAGGGGGAAACACCATATATTTT.

The chain joins TRBV27 to TRBJ2-3; D unresolved. V was shortened by 0 bases and J by 3 bases, with 7 bases between the two germline ends. The CDR3 runs 14 residues. Per germline, CDR1 MNHEY and CDR2 SMNVEV (reference sequence). The CDR3 loop is CASSLSLTTDTQYF. As DNA, the CDR3 is TGTGCCAGCAGTTTATCTCTGACTACAGATACGCAGTATTTT.

V usage is TRBV10-3 and J usage is TRBJ1-2; unclear D gene. The germline gives CDR1 ENHRY, CDR2 SYGVKD. The CDR3 length is 15 residues. The V gene lost 4 bases and the J gene lost 4 bases, with 16 bases spanning the gap. The CDR3 spells CAISGGSAYGYGYTF. CDR3 nucleotide sequence: TGTGCCATCAGTGGGGGTAGCGCTTACGGCTATGGCTACACCTTC.